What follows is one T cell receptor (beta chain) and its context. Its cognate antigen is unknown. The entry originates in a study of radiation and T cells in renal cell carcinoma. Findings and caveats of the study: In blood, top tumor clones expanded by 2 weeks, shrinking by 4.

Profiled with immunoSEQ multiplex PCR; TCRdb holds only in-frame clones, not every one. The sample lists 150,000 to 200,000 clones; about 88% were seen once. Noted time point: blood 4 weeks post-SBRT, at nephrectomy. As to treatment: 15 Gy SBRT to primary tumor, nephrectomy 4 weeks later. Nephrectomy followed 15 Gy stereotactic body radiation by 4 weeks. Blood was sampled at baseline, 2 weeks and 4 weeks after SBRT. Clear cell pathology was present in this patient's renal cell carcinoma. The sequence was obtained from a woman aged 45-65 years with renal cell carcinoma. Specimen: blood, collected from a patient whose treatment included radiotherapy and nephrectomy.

CDR3 loop: CAADYRANPYNEQFF. CDR3 nucleotide sequence: TGTGCCGCCGATTACAGGGCGAACCCCTACAATGAGCAGTTCTTC. This rearrangement joins TRBV7-9 to TRBJ2-1; tentatively, D is TRBD1 (6 bases). Germline assignment: CDR1 SEHNR and CDR2 FQNEAQ (reference sequence). Trimming removed 11 bases at V and 2 bases at J, with 19 bases between. This CDR3 is 15 amino acids long.